The clone carrying this TCR beta chain occurred a few times. No antigen is known for it. This sample is part of a study of early T cells in non-severe SARS-CoV-2 infection. Background on the study: Unsorted whole-blood RNA was sequenced in bulk, leaving chains unpaired. Study-wide results and caveats: CD4 and private specificities were missed by VDJdb matching, which favored anti-spike CD8 responses.

The germline V gene encodes CDR1 DFQATT and CDR2 SNEGSKA (reference sequence). The CDR3 is 12 residues long. The V end lost 3 bases, the J end lost 5 bases, and 10 bases lay between the germline ends. Unique molecular identifiers were affixed to single, distinct cDNA molecules. TCRdb reprocessed the 5' RACE reads via MiXCR and lists one record per CDR3 protein. The sample lists approximately 97,000 distinct CDR3 sequences, approximately 11% occurring once. The rearrangement links TRBV20-1 to TRBJ1-1; tentative D call: TRBD1 (6 bases). The clonotype comes from an adult who was a healthcare worker with PCR-confirmed SARS-CoV-2 infection or an uninfected control (not recorded which). The material sequenced was whole blood, taken at baseline. In DNA form, the CDR3 reads TGCAGTGCTAGCGTAGGGGGGACTGAAGCTTTCTTT. Its translation is CSASVGGTEAFF.